Listed below are T cell receptor beta chains from one sample, sequenced in a study of CD4 T cells in relation to SARS-CoV-2 and coronaviruses. Repertoires were generated with immunoSEQ multiplex PCR, while TCRdb's copy carries only in-frame clones and drops some. The data contain just under 20,000 clones, 80% to 85% of them singletons. Antigens for these TCRs are unknown. The sequenced sample was CD4+ T cells from PBMCs, cultured in vitro. The receptors derive from a human donor in good health. Both conserved end residues are part of each CDR3. The D gene is left open where the match is weak. Expanded clones get a size class; other rows say once, few or many, or leave the size out.

clone size: -; V gene: TRBV18; D gene: TRBD1; J gene: TRBJ1-2; CDR3 protein: CASSPPGTGTNYGYTF; CDR3 DNA: TGTGCCAGCTCACCACCCGGGACAGGGACAAACTATGGCTACACCTTC
clone size: few; V gene: TRBV7-8; D gene: -; J gene: TRBJ2-7; CDR3 protein: CASSLGGSDHEQYF; CDR3 DNA: TGTGCCAGCAGCTTAGGTGGGAGCGACCACGAGCAGTACTTC
clone size: -; V gene: TRBV29-1; D gene: TRBD1; J gene: TRBJ1-2; CDR3 protein: CSVESTRDRAFDGYTF; CDR3 DNA: TGCAGCGTTGAGTCGACCCGGGACAGGGCCTTTGACGGCTACACCTTC
clone size: -; V gene: TRBV11-2; D gene: -; J gene: TRBJ1-2; CDR3 protein: CASSQGGYYGYTF; CDR3 DNA: TGTGCCAGTTCACAGGGTGGTTACTATGGCTACACCTTC
clone size: few; V gene: TRBV6-5; D gene: -; J gene: TRBJ2-2; CDR3 protein: CASSRFQGGTGELFF; CDR3 DNA: TGTGCCAGCAGCAGGTTCCAGGGGGGCACCGGGGAGCTGTTTTTT
clone size: -; V gene: TRBV5-5; D gene: -; J gene: TRBJ2-3; CDR3 protein: CASSFRLATDTQYF; CDR3 DNA: TGTGCCAGCAGCTTCCGTTTAGCAACAGATACGCAGTATTTT
clone size: few; V gene: TRBV19; D gene: -; J gene: TRBJ1-2; CDR3 protein: CASSIASGRHYGYTF; CDR3 DNA: TGTGCCAGTAGTATAGCCTCTGGACGGCACTATGGCTACACCTTC
clone size: -; V gene: TRBV5-4; D gene: TRBD2; J gene: TRBJ2-7; CDR3 protein: CASSSRGVAGIYEQYF; CDR3 DNA: TGTGCCAGCAGCTCCCGAGGGGTAGCGGGAATCTACGAGCAGTACTTC
clone size: -; V gene: TRBV7-2; D gene: -; J gene: TRBJ2-7; CDR3 protein: CASSLGTVLENEQYF; CDR3 DNA: TGTGCCAGCAGCTTAGGTACGGTTTTGGAAAACGAGCAGTACTTC
clone size: -; V gene: TRBV10-2; D gene: -; J gene: TRBJ1-2; CDR3 protein: CASSEGTNYGYTF; CDR3 DNA: TGCGCCAGCAGTGAAGGGACAAACTATGGCTACACCTTC
clone size: -; V gene: TRBV5-8; D gene: -; J gene: TRBJ1-3; CDR3 protein: CASSHEVHSGNTIYF; CDR3 DNA: TGTGCCAGCAGCCACGAAGTTCACTCTGGAAACACCATATATTTT
clone size: -; V gene: TRBV7-2; D gene: TRBD1; J gene: TRBJ1-2; CDR3 protein: CASSTRTGGYGYTF; CDR3 DNA: TGTGCCAGCAGCACCAGGACAGGGGGCTATGGCTACACCTTC
clone size: -; V gene: TRBV6-4; D gene: -; J gene: TRBJ2-5; CDR3 protein: CASSARRTEQETQYF; CDR3 DNA: TGTGCCAGCAGTGCACGGAGGACAGAGCAAGAGACCCAGTACTTC
clone size: -; V gene: TRBV10-1; D gene: -; J gene: TRBJ2-3; CDR3 protein: CASSDHAGRTQYF; CDR3 DNA: TGCGCCAGCAGTGATCACGCAGGGAGAACGCAGTATTTT
clone size: once; V gene: TRBV12-3/TRBV12-4; D gene: -; J gene: TRBJ1-1; CDR3 protein: CASTLEADTEAFF; CDR3 DNA: TGTGCCAGCACCCTAGAAGCAGACACTGAAGCTTTCTTT
clone size: -; V gene: TRBV6-5; D gene: TRBD2; J gene: TRBJ2-7; CDR3 protein: CASSYLTSGSSTEQYF; CDR3 DNA: TGTGCCAGCAGTTACTTGACTAGCGGGAGTTCTACCGAGCAGTACTTC
clone size: -; V gene: TRBV10-3; D gene: -; J gene: TRBJ2-3; CDR3 protein: CAIAALTGASTDTQYF; CDR3 DNA: TGTGCCATCGCTGCCCTAACGGGGGCAAGCACAGATACGCAGTATTTT
clone size: -; V gene: TRBV9; D gene: -; J gene: TRBJ2-7; CDR3 protein: CASSVEPAPSYEQYF; CDR3 DNA: TGTGCCAGCAGCGTAGAACCAGCGCCCTCCTACGAGCAGTACTTC
clone size: -; V gene: TRBV10-3; D gene: TRBD1; J gene: TRBJ1-1; CDR3 protein: CAIRGTGRNTEAFF; CDR3 DNA: TGTGCCATCAGGGGGACAGGAAGGAACACTGAAGCTTTCTTT
clone size: -; V gene: TRBV19; D gene: -; J gene: TRBJ1-1; CDR3 protein: CASSLGDGEAFF; CDR3 DNA: TGTGCCAGTAGTTTGGGGGACGGTGAAGCTTTCTTT
clone size: -; V gene: TRBV9; D gene: TRBD2; J gene: TRBJ2-1; CDR3 protein: CASSVAGGPNEQFF; CDR3 DNA: TGTGCCAGCAGCGTAGCGGGGGGGCCCAATGAGCAGTTCTTC
clone size: -; V gene: TRBV5-1; D gene: -; J gene: TRBJ2-2; CDR3 protein: CASSPRGTQGTGELFF; CDR3 DNA: TGCGCCAGCAGCCCTCGAGGGACCCAAGGAACCGGGGAGCTGTTTTTT
clone size: -; V gene: TRBV6-2/TRBV6-3; D gene: TRBD1; J gene: TRBJ1-4; CDR3 protein: CASSFDRGHVSFGLFF; CDR3 DNA: TGTGCCAGCAGTTTCGACAGGGGGCACGTTTCGTTCGGACTGTTTTTT
clone size: once; V gene: TRBV29-1; D gene: -; J gene: TRBJ1-1; CDR3 protein: CSAIGGLAEAFF; CDR3 DNA: TGCAGCGCCATTGGGGGCTTAGCGGAAGCTTTCTTT
clone size: -; V gene: TRBV2; D gene: -; J gene: TRBJ1-2; CDR3 protein: CASSRDGRYGYTF; CDR3 DNA: TGTGCCAGCAGCCGGGACGGACGGTATGGCTACACCTTC
clone size: -; V gene: TRBV11-2; D gene: TRBD1; J gene: TRBJ1-1; CDR3 protein: CASSPFTGAMNTEAFF; CDR3 DNA: TGTGCCAGCAGCCCCTTCACAGGGGCGATGAACACTGAAGCTTTCTTT
clone size: -; V gene: TRBV5-5; D gene: -; J gene: TRBJ1-5; CDR3 protein: CASSEAITRNQPQHF; CDR3 DNA: TGTGCCAGCAGCGAGGCCATAACGCGCAATCAGCCCCAGCATTTT
clone size: -; V gene: TRBV5-4; D gene: -; J gene: TRBJ2-7; CDR3 protein: CASSPGHDVGQYF; CDR3 DNA: TGTGCCAGCAGCCCTGGCCACGATGTCGGGCAGTACTTC
clone size: -; V gene: TRBV27; D gene: TRBD1; J gene: TRBJ1-4; CDR3 protein: CASTSGQGVEKLFF; CDR3 DNA: TGTGCCAGCACTTCGGGACAGGGGGTTGAAAAACTGTTTTTT
clone size: -; V gene: TRBV2; D gene: -; J gene: TRBJ2-5; CDR3 protein: CASTWRGEQETQYF; CDR3 DNA: TGTGCCAGCACTTGGAGAGGGGAACAAGAGACCCAGTACTTC
clone size: -; V gene: TRBV9; D gene: -; J gene: TRBJ2-2; CDR3 protein: CASSVSHNTGELFF; CDR3 DNA: TGTGCCAGCAGCGTTAGCCATAACACCGGGGAGCTGTTTTTT
clone size: -; V gene: TRBV30; D gene: -; J gene: TRBJ1-1; CDR3 protein: CAWNPSMNTEAFF; CDR3 DNA: TGTGCCTGGAATCCGTCCATGAACACTGAAGCTTTCTTT
clone size: -; V gene: TRBV4-1; D gene: TRBD1; J gene: TRBJ2-7; CDR3 protein: CASSQDRPAGNRGYEQYF; CDR3 DNA: TGCGCCAGCAGCCAAGATAGGCCCGCCGGAAACAGGGGCTACGAGCAGTACTTC
clone size: -; V gene: TRBV7-2; D gene: -; J gene: TRBJ2-3; CDR3 protein: CASRTRTTTDTQYF; CDR3 DNA: TGTGCCAGCAGAACTCGGACCACCACAGATACGCAGTATTTT
clone size: -; V gene: TRBV7-7; D gene: -; J gene: TRBJ2-5; CDR3 protein: CASSLGAQGGETQYF; CDR3 DNA: TGTGCTAGCAGCTTAGGTGCACAGGGTGGAGAGACCCAGTACTTC
clone size: -; V gene: TRBV7-2; D gene: TRBD1; J gene: TRBJ1-5; CDR3 protein: CASSWDSGDQPQHF; CDR3 DNA: TGTGCCAGCAGCTGGGACAGTGGCGATCAGCCCCAGCATTTT
clone size: -; V gene: TRBV7-6; D gene: -; J gene: TRBJ2-3; CDR3 protein: CASSLQYTDTQYF; CDR3 DNA: TGTGCCAGCAGCTTACAGTACACAGATACGCAGTATTTT
clone size: -; V gene: TRBV18; D gene: TRBD1; J gene: TRBJ2-5; CDR3 protein: CASSPGDRGLGETQYF; CDR3 DNA: TGTGCCAGCTCACCAGGGGACAGGGGGCTAGGAGAGACCCAGTACTTC
clone size: -; V gene: TRBV2; D gene: TRBD2; J gene: TRBJ2-7; CDR3 protein: CASRAPGLYAYEQYF; CDR3 DNA: TGTGCCAGCAGGGCACCGGGACTATACGCCTACGAGCAGTACTTC
clone size: once; V gene: TRBV19; D gene: TRBD2; J gene: TRBJ2-6; CDR3 protein: CASTPVGGLGGANVLTF; CDR3 DNA: TGTGCCAGTACCCCGGTGGGAGGGTTGGGGGGGGCCAACGTCCTGACTTTC
clone size: -; V gene: TRBV7-2; D gene: -; J gene: TRBJ1-2; CDR3 protein: CASSLDLRGGYTF; CDR3 DNA: TGTGCCAGCAGCTTGGACCTACGCGGCGGCTACACCTTC
clone size: few; V gene: TRBV2; D gene: -; J gene: TRBJ2-2; CDR3 protein: CATTLNVPGTGELFF; CDR3 DNA: TGTGCCACCACTTTGAATGTGCCCGGCACCGGGGAGCTGTTTTTT
clone size: once; V gene: TRBV12-3/TRBV12-4; D gene: -; J gene: TRBJ2-5; CDR3 protein: CASSYPSGETQYF; CDR3 DNA: TGTGCCAGCAGCTACCCGTCGGGGGAGACCCAGTACTTC
clone size: -; V gene: TRBV19; D gene: TRBD1; J gene: TRBJ1-4; CDR3 protein: CASSLQGAREKLFF; CDR3 DNA: TGTGCCAGTAGTTTACAGGGGGCACGAGAAAAACTGTTTTTT
clone size: -; V gene: TRBV5-1; D gene: -; J gene: TRBJ2-7; CDR3 protein: CASGWDSVYEQYF; CDR3 DNA: TGCGCCAGCGGTTGGGACTCCGTCTACGAGCAGTACTTC
clone size: -; V gene: TRBV6-2/TRBV6-3; D gene: -; J gene: TRBJ2-3; CDR3 protein: CASSYAARGSSGADTQYF; CDR3 DNA: TGTGCCAGCAGTTATGCGGCCAGAGGATCTTCGGGCGCCGATACGCAGTATTTT
clone size: -; V gene: TRBV10-3; D gene: TRBD1; J gene: TRBJ1-1; CDR3 protein: CAISYHDRGMNTEAFF; CDR3 DNA: TGTGCCATCAGCTACCACGACAGGGGCATGAACACTGAAGCTTTCTTT
clone size: -; V gene: TRBV11-2; D gene: -; J gene: TRBJ2-3; CDR3 protein: CASGWGRTDTQYF; CDR3 DNA: TGTGCCAGCGGGTGGGGGCGCACAGATACGCAGTATTTT
clone size: -; V gene: TRBV6-2/TRBV6-3; D gene: TRBD1; J gene: TRBJ2-3; CDR3 protein: CASSTPGTGSATDTQYF; CDR3 DNA: TGTGCCAGCAGCACACCCGGGACAGGCTCAGCCACAGATACGCAGTATTTT
clone size: once; V gene: TRBV4-1; D gene: TRBD2; J gene: TRBJ2-3; CDR3 protein: CASSQGLAGGPKQYF; CDR3 DNA: TGCGCCAGCAGCCAAGGACTAGCGGGGGGGCCAAAGCAGTATTTT
clone size: -; V gene: TRBV7-2; D gene: -; J gene: TRBJ2-5; CDR3 protein: CASHRQTQETQYF; CDR3 DNA: TGTGCCAGCCATCGACAGACACAAGAGACCCAGTACTTC
clone size: -; V gene: TRBV19; D gene: -; J gene: TRBJ2-6; CDR3 protein: CATGGLTGANVLTF; CDR3 DNA: TGTGCCACCGGTGGGTTAACTGGGGCCAACGTCCTGACTTTC
clone size: -; V gene: TRBV19; D gene: -; J gene: TRBJ1-1; CDR3 protein: CASSIVGPDEAFF; CDR3 DNA: TGTGCCAGTAGTATAGTGGGGCCTGACGAAGCTTTCTTT
clone size: -; V gene: TRBV6-2/TRBV6-3; D gene: TRBD2; J gene: TRBJ2-2; CDR3 protein: CASSQGRRGAGELFF; CDR3 DNA: TGTGCCAGCAGCCAGGGCCGGCGGGGGGCCGGGGAGCTGTTTTTT
clone size: -; V gene: TRBV14; D gene: -; J gene: TRBJ2-7; CDR3 protein: CASSHLARHEQYF; CDR3 DNA: TGTGCCAGCAGCCACCTAGCGCGGCACGAGCAGTACTTC
clone size: -; V gene: TRBV7-2; D gene: -; J gene: TRBJ1-2; CDR3 protein: CASSTRGANYGYTF; CDR3 DNA: TGTGCCAGCAGCACCCGGGGGGCTAACTATGGCTACACCTTC
clone size: -; V gene: TRBV7-9; D gene: TRBD1; J gene: TRBJ1-1; CDR3 protein: CASTRGPAEAFF; CDR3 DNA: TGTGCCAGCACTAGGGGGCCGGCTGAAGCTTTCTTT
clone size: -; V gene: TRBV2; D gene: -; J gene: TRBJ2-1; CDR3 protein: CASRGLRSSSYNEQFF; CDR3 DNA: TGTGCCAGCCGCGGCCTTAGGTCTAGCTCCTACAATGAGCAGTTCTTC
clone size: few; V gene: TRBV21-1; D gene: -; J gene: TRBJ2-7; CDR3 protein: CASLHPDGFNISYEQYF; CDR3 DNA: TGTGCCAGCCTTCATCCGGATGGCTTTAATATATCCTACGAGCAGTACTTC